The 32 T cell receptor beta chains given below trace back to one sample, sequenced in a study of cytomegalovirus exposure and HLA in healthy donors. Both 60 Vbeta primers and 13 Jbeta primers went into the PCR. Assay: immunoSEQ multiplex PCR; the TCRdb copy retains only in-frame clones and omits some. The sample records around 200,000 clones, more than 75% being singletons. Specimen: PBMCs. The receptors come from a woman aged 50 to 60 in good health and CMV-seropositive.

The rearrangement uses TRBV5-1 and TRBJ2-5, with 8 positions matching TRBD2. The CDR3 covers 14 residues. The J segment lost 7 bases and the V segment lost 4 bases, leaving 9 bases of the junction unmatched. Germline V gene lookup returns CDR1 SGHRS and CDR2 YFSETQ. CDR3 loop: CASSQDWAGGTQYF. CDR3 nucleotide sequence: TGCGCCAGCAGCCAGGACTGGGCGGGAGGGACCCAGTACTTC.

This clone occurred once. CDR3 sequence: CASSEGGLWTQYF. The CDR3 DNA is TGTGCCAGCAGTGAAGGGGGCCTTTGGACCCAGTACTTC. V gene TRBV6-1 combines with J gene TRBJ2-5; TRBD1 might be the D (5 bases). The CDR3 loop spans 13 amino acids. V lost 1 base to trimming and J lost 7 bases, with 10 bases between them. CDR1 is MNHNS and CDR2 is SASEGT in the germline V gene.

The chain combines TRBV2 with TRBJ2-6, with a possible D match to TRBD1 (5 bases). Trimming took 10 bases from V and 0 from J, leaving 13 bases between them. This CDR3 region has 15 residues. The germline V gene encodes CDR1 SNHLY and CDR2 FYNNEI. The chain's CDR3 is CAKDSGDSGANVLTF. CDR3 nucleotide sequence: TGTGCCAAAGACAGTGGAGACTCTGGGGCCAACGTCCTGACTTTC.

The V and J genes are TRBV5-1 and TRBJ2-1; D is possibly TRBD2 (6 bases). Trimming removed 0 bases at V and 5 bases at J, with 9 bases between. The germline V gene has CDR1 SGHRS and CDR2 YFSETQ. The CDR3 is 14 residues long. In DNA form, the CDR3 reads TGCGCCAGCAGCTTGGGCGGGGAAAACAATGAGCAGTTCTTC. It yields the protein CASSLGGENNEQFF.

The chain uses TRBV7-2 and TRBJ2-1; D might be TRBD2 (5 bases). This CDR3 contains 13 residues. CDR1 and CDR2 from the germline V gene are SGHTA and FQGNSA. V was shortened by 4 bases and J by 7 bases, with 11 bases between the two germline ends. The CDR3 bases are TGTGCCAGCAGCTCGGGGTTGGGTAATGAGCAGTTCTTC. This encodes CASSSGLGNEQFF. Variable domain in full (rest from reference TRBV7-2 and TRBJ2-1): GAGVSQSPSNKVTEKGKDVELRCDPISGHTALYWYRQSLGQGLEFLIYFQGNSAPDKSGLPSDRFSAERTGGSVSTLTIQRTQQEDSAVYLCASSSGLGNEQFFGPGTRLTVL.

This chain connects TRBV11-3 to TRBJ2-1; 7 bases agree with TRBD1. CDR1 is SGHNT, CDR2 YENEEA, per germline. CDR3 length: 15 residues. V gave up 6 bases and J gave up 7 bases; unmatched junction bases: 12. In DNA form, the CDR3 reads TGTGCCAGCAGTCCCTCCTGGGGACAGTCGAATGAGCAGTTCTTC. Translation: CASSPSWGQSNEQFF.

V usage is TRBV6-1 and J usage is TRBJ1-1; D is perhaps TRBD1 (5 bases). The CDR3 spans 13 residues. Trimming removed 4 bases at V and 6 bases at J, with 12 bases between. Germline CDR1 is MNHNS and CDR2 is SASEGT. CDR3 amino acids: CASSVREGAEAFF. The CDR3 DNA reads as TGTGCCAGCAGTGTCAGGGAAGGGGCTGAAGCTTTCTTT.

V gene TRBV7-9 combines with J gene TRBJ1-3; tentatively, D is TRBD1 (6 bases). The V gene's germline CDR1 is SEHNR and CDR2 FQNEAQ (reference sequence). The CDR3 has 14 residues. The CDR3 DNA follows: TGTTCCTGGCGTAGGGGGTCCTCTGGAAACACCATATATTTT. This translates into CSWRRGSSGNTIYF.

This sequence joins TRBV5-6 and TRBJ2-1; 9 bases agree with TRBD1. Germline V gives CDR1 SGHDT, CDR2 YYEEEE. The length of the CDR3 is 14 residues. Losses at the gene ends were 3 bases for V and 8 bases for J; bases not matched to a gene: 6. CDR3 DNA: TGTGCCAGCAGCTACCGGGACAGGGTTGATGAGCAGTTCTTC. Translation: CASSYRDRVDEQFF.

The genes are TRBV7-2 and TRBJ1-4, with 7 bases matching TRBD1. V lost 5 bases, J lost 8 bases, and 11 bases stayed unmatched. Germline V gene lookup returns CDR1 SGHTA and CDR2 FQGNSA. This CDR3 has 15 amino acids. DNA for the CDR3: TGTGCCAGCAGCGCCCAGGGGGGCGGAGGAGAAAAACTGTTTTTT. Its translation is CASSAQGGGGEKLFF.

The V gene is TRBV27, the J gene TRBJ2-2; tentatively, D is TRBD1 (6 bases). Germline CDR1 MNHEY, CDR2 SMNVEV (reference sequence). The CDR3 runs to 14 residues. Trimming cost V 4 bases and J 1 base, with 7 bases left between them. The CDR3 sequence: CASSWGQNTGELFF. CDR3 DNA: TGTGCCAGCAGTTGGGGACAGAACACCGGGGAGCTGTTTTTT.

The gene calls are TRBV27 and TRBJ1-6; 7 bases are shared with TRBD1. Germline assignment: CDR1 MNHEY and CDR2 SMNVEV (reference sequence). The ends lost 10 bases at V and 7 bases at J; junction bases unmatched: 7. This CDR3 spans 13 amino acids. DNA of the CDR3: TGTGCCACCAAGACAGGGTCCAATTCACCCCTCCACTTT. Residues: CATKTGSNSPLHF.

The chain is built from TRBV12-5 and TRBJ2-7; the D gene is possibly TRBD1 (6 bases). Germline CDR1 is LGHNT and CDR2 is FRNRAP. The CDR3 has 15 amino acids. V was trimmed by 8 bases and J by 0 bases, leaving 17 bases between them. In DNA, the CDR3 is TGTGCTAGTAGTCGCTGGACAGATCTCTCCTACGAGCAGTACTTC. Amino acids: CASSRWTDLSYEQYF.

V usage is TRBV30 and J usage is TRBJ2-3; D is possibly TRBD1 (5 bases). The CDR3 length is 15 residues. With 0 bases removed from V and 2 bases from J, the gap between germline ends came to 12 bases. In germline, CDR1 is GTSNPN, CDR2 SVGIG (reference sequence). The chain's CDR3 is CAWSVGASPTDTQYF. The CDR3 coding sequence is TGTGCCTGGAGTGTAGGGGCTTCCCCCACAGATACGCAGTATTTT.

CDR3 in amino acids: CASSLGTSGDYEQYF. The CDR3 region has the DNA TGTGCCAGCAGCCTCGGGACTAGCGGGGACTACGAGCAGTACTTC. J is TRBJ2-7 and V is TRBV7-2; 13 nucleotides align to TRBD2. The germline gives CDR1 SGHTA, CDR2 FQGNSA. The V gene end was trimmed by 5 bases and the J gene end by 3 bases; junction bases not matched to a gene: 4. This CDR3 is 15 amino acids long. The whole variable domain, filled in from reference TRBV7-2 and TRBJ2-7, reads GAGVSQSPSNKVTEKGKDVELRCDPISGHTALYWYRQSLGQGLEFLIYFQGNSAPDKSGLPSDRFSAERTGGSVSTLTIQRTQQEDSAVYLCASSLGTSGDYEQYFGPGTRLTVT.

This clone was counted once. The J gene is TRBJ2-3, the V gene TRBV7-3; 8 bases agree with TRBD2. Germline CDR1 and CDR2: SGHTA and FQGTGA. The CDR3 is made up of 16 amino acids. V lost 1 base and J lost 2; bases outside the gene matches: 5. CDR3 in DNA: TGTGCCAGCAGCTTAATAGGCGGGGGGAACACAGATACGCAGTATTTT. It translates to CASSLIGGGNTDTQYF.

The genes are TRBV27 and TRBJ1-5; weak D call: TRBD1 (6 bases). The CDR3 has 15 residues. V was cut by 3 bases and J by 0 bases, with 9 bases left in between. Germline V gene sequence: CDR1 MNHEY, CDR2 SMNVEV (reference sequence). CDR3 sequence (DNA): TGTGCCAGCAGTTTCCGCAGGGGTAGCAATCAGCCCCAGCATTTT. Its protein product is CASSFRRGSNQPQHF.

The chain joins TRBV11-2 to TRBJ1-1; TRBD1 might be the D (6 bases). This CDR3 region has 13 residues. V was pared by 2 bases and J by 11 bases, with 15 bases between. Germline CDR1 SGHAT, CDR2 FQNNGV. CDR3 protein: CASSLYSGVDAFF. The DNA of the CDR3 is TGTGCCAGCAGCTTATATTCAGGGGTGGATGCTTTCTTT.

The J gene is TRBJ2-3, the V gene TRBV7-2, with 14 bases matching TRBD2. The junction had 3 bases not matched to a gene; V was cut back by 4 bases and J by 3 bases. The CDR3 loop spans 16 amino acids. Germline loops: CDR1 SGHTA, CDR2 FQGNSA. For the CDR3, the DNA is TGTGCCAGCAGCTCCCGACTAGCGGGGGGGACAGATACGCAGTATTTT. Translating gives CASSSRLAGGTDTQYF.

The rearrangement links TRBV7-2 to TRBJ2-5; a possible D gene is TRBD1 (5 bases). The CDR3 loop spans 13 amino acids. Germline CDR1 reads SGHTA; CDR2 reads FQGNSA. Trimming pared 4 bases from V and 5 bases from J, leaving 11 bases between. Here the CDR3 reads CASSSRDGETQYF. CDR3 nucleotides: TGTGCCAGCAGCTCCAGGGATGGGGAGACCCAGTACTTC.

The chain links TRBV9 to TRBJ2-3; unclear D gene. V was clipped by 0 bases and J by 6 bases, with 8 bases between them. Germline V gene sequence: CDR1 SGDLS, CDR2 YYNGEE. The length of the CDR3 is 13 residues. The DNA for the CDR3 is TGTGCCAGCAGCGTAGGGCTAGAGGATACGCAGTATTTT. The encoded protein is CASSVGLEDTQYF.

This clone was observed once. The J gene is TRBJ2-1, the V gene TRBV5-1; D unclear. This CDR3 is built from 15 residues. Germline CDR1 reads SGHRS; CDR2 reads YFSETQ. The ends were cut back, 0 bases at V and 0 bases at J, with 7 bases in the middle. The CDR3 loop reads CASSLAASSYNEQFF. The CDR3 region has the DNA TGCGCCAGCAGCTTGGCCGCTAGCTCCTACAATGAGCAGTTCTTC.

This clone was recorded only once. The chain combines TRBV18 with TRBJ1-1; no reliable D call. The ends were cut back, 3 bases at V and 10 bases at J, with 12 bases in the middle. There are 12 residues in the CDR3. Germline values: CDR1 KGHSH, CDR2 LQKENI. CDR3 DNA: TGTGCCAGCTCACCGGAGTCATATAGAGCTTTCTTT. Its translation is CASSPESYRAFF.

V usage is TRBV7-2 and J usage is TRBJ2-3, with TRBD2 matching over 11 bases. With V trimmed by 3 bases and J by 6 bases, 11 bases remained unmatched. From germline, CDR1 is SGHTA and CDR2 FQGNSA. This CDR3 has 17 residues. The CDR3 bases are TGTGCCAGCAGCTTTCCTAGCGGGGGGACCAATCAGGATACGCAGTATTTT. This codes for CASSFPSGGTNQDTQYF. The full variable domain, its missing parts supplied by reference TRBV7-2 and TRBJ2-3, is GAGVSQSPSNKVTEKGKDVELRCDPISGHTALYWYRQSLGQGLEFLIYFQGNSAPDKSGLPSDRFSAERTGGSVSTLTIQRTQQEDSAVYLCASSFPSGGTNQDTQYFGPGTRLTVL.

The chain is built from TRBV19 and TRBJ1-5; TRBD1 is a possible D gene (6 bases). This CDR3 has 16 residues. Germline-derived CDR1 and CDR2 are LNHDA and SQIVND (reference sequence). With 5 bases removed from V and 5 bases from J, the gap between germline ends came to 19 bases. CDR3 region: CASSPARGGADQPQHF. DNA of the CDR3: TGTGCCAGTAGTCCCGCCCGAGGGGGGGCGGATCAGCCCCAGCATTTT.

Here the CDR3 reads CASSQDGGGGSEKLFF. The DNA of the CDR3 is TGCGCCAGCAGCCAAGATGGGGGTGGGGGGAGTGAAAAACTGTTTTTT. The chain has TRBV4-3 and TRBJ1-4; D is possibly TRBD1 (5 bases). The CDR3 is 16 amino acids. Germline V gene data show CDR1 as LGHNA and CDR2 as YSLEER. V was trimmed by 0 bases and J by 7 bases, leaving 15 bases between them.

The CDR3 DNA reads TGTGCCAGCAGCCCCCTGGGACAGCAAGAGACCCAGTACTTC. Translation gives CASSPLGQQETQYF. The chain couples TRBV5-4 to TRBJ2-5; 7 bases agree with TRBD1. Trimming cost V 4 bases and J 2 bases; bases outside gene matches: 5. Germline CDR1 and CDR2: SGHNT and YYREEE (reference sequence). There are 14 residues in the CDR3.

The rearrangement uses TRBV5-1 and TRBJ2-3; the D gene is possibly TRBD2 (6 bases). The ends were cut back, 7 bases at V and 2 bases at J, with 11 bases in the middle. CDR1 and CDR2 (germline): SGHRS, YFSETQ. The CDR3 is 13 amino acids. DNA of the CDR3: TGCGCCAGCCTGGAGGGTAACACAGATACGCAGTATTTT. Amino acids: CASLEGNTDTQYF.

The rearrangement joins TRBV5-6 to TRBJ1-6, with 9 positions matching TRBD1. V shed 4 bases and J 5 bases; nucleotides not matched to a gene: 16. CDR3 length: 19 residues. Germline V CDR1 and CDR2: SGHDT, YYEEEE. CDR3 amino acids: CASSPGTGPNLLHNSPLHF. CDR3 in DNA: TGTGCCAGCAGCCCGGGGACAGGGCCAAATCTTTTGCATAATTCACCCCTCCACTTT.

The V and J genes are TRBV13 and TRBJ2-7; a possible D gene is TRBD2 (6 bases). Per the germline V gene, CDR1 is PRHDT and CDR2 is FYEKMQ (reference sequence). The V end was cut by 0 bases, the J end by 0 bases, with 6 bases between. This CDR3 contains 14 residues. The CDR3 DNA reads as TGTGCCAGCAGCTTAGGGACTAGCTCCTACGAGCAGTACTTC. It specifies CASSLGTSSYEQYF.

The rearrangement links TRBV27 to TRBJ1-6; D perhaps matches TRBD1 (5 bases). Germline CDR1 is MNHEY and CDR2 is SMNVEV (reference sequence). This CDR3 comprises 14 residues. V dropped 2 bases and J dropped 6 bases, with 8 bases sitting between them. The CDR3 is CASSLTGPNSPLHF. The CDR3 DNA sequence: TGTGCCAGCAGTTTAACAGGTCCTAATTCACCCCTCCACTTT.

The rearrangement links TRBV2 to TRBJ2-5, with 7 bases identical to TRBD1. Trimming took 4 bases from V and 2 from J; bases not matched to a gene: 7. This CDR3 contains 15 residues. The germline gives CDR1 SNHLY, CDR2 FYNNEI. The DNA for the CDR3 is TGTGCCAGCAGTGGACCGGGACAGCAACAAGAGACCCAGTACTTC. Residues: CASSGPGQQQETQYF.